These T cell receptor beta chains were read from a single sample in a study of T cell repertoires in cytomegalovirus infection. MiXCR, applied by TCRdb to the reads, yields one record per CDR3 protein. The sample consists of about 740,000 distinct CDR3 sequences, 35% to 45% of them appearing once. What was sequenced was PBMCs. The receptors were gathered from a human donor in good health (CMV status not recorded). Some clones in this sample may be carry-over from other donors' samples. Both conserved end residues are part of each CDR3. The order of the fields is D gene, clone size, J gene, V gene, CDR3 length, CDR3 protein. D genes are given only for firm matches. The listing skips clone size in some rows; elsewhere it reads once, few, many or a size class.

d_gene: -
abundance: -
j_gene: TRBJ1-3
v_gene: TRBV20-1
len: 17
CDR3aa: CSAMDLIRDRSGNTIYF

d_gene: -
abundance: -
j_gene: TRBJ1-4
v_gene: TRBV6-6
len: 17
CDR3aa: CASSYTEGSTTNEKLFF

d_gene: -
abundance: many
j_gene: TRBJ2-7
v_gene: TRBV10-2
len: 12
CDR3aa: CALGKGSYEQYF

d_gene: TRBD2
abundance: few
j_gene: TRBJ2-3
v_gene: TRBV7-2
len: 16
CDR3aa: CASSLAAGGGTDTQYF

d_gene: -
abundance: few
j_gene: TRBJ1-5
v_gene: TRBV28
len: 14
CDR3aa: CASSPPGTHQPQHF

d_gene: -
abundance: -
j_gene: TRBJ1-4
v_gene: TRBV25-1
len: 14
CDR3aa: CASSEVGLREKLFF

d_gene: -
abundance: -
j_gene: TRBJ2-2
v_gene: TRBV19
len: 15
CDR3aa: CASSIRRQGFGELFF

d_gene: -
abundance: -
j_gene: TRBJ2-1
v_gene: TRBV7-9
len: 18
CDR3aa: CASSVRQRRDSSYNEQFF

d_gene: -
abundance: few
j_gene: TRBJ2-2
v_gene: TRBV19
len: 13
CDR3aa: CASRRVNTGELFF

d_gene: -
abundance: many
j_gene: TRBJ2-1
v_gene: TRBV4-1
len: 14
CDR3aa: CASSQVLRVGEQFF

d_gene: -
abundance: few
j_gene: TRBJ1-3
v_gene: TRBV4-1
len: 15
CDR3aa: CASSQDRSSGNTIYF

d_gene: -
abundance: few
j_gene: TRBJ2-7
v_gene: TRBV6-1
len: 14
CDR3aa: CASSDSTFSYEQYF

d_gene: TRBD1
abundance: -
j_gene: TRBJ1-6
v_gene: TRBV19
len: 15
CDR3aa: CASSYSGTDNSPLHF

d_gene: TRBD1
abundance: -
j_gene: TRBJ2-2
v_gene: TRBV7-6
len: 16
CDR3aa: CASRPEQGQGNGELFF

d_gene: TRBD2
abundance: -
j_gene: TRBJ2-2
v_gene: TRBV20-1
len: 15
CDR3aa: CSARGLAAYTGELFF

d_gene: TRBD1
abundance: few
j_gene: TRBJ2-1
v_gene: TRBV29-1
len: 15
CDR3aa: CSVGKPGQGDNEQFF

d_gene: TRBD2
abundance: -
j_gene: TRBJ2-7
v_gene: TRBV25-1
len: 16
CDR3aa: CASSDPRTSAIYEQYF

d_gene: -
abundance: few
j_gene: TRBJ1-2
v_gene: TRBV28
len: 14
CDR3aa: CASSLTPTNYGYTF

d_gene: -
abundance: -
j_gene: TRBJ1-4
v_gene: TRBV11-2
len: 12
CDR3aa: CASSPDRGKLFF

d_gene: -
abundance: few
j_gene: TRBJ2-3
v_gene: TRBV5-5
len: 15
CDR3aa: CASSPGWGFTDTQYF

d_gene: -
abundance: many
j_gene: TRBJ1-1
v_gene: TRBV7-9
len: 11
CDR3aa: CASSNRDPAFF

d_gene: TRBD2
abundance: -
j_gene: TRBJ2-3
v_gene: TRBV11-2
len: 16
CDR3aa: CASSFRSGGGTDTQYF

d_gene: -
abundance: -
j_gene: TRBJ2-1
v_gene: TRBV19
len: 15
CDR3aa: CASRLKRTVYNEQFF

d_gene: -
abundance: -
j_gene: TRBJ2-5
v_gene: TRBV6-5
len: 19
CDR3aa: CASSYSIGTPSKIQETQYF

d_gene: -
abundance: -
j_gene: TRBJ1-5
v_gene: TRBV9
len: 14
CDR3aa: CASSVEGQDQPQHF

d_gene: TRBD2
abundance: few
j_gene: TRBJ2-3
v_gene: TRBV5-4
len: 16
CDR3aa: CASSPGLAGGFDTQYF

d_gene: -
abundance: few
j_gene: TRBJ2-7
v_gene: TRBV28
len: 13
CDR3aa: CASRPGSSYEQYF

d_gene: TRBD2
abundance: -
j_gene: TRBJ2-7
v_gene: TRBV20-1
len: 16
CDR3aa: CSARGLAGVFGTEQYF

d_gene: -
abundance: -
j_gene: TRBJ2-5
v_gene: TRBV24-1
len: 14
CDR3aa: CATSDPTVSETQYF

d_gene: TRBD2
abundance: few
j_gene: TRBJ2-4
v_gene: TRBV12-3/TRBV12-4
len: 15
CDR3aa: CASSSPWTSRNIQYF

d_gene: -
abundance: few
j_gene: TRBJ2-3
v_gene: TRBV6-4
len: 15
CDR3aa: CASSETQGGTDTQYF

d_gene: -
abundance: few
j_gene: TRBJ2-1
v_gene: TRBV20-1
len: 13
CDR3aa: CADRKSRNNEQFF

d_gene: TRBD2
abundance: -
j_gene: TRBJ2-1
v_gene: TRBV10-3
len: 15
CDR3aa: CAIRGGTSGRGEQFF

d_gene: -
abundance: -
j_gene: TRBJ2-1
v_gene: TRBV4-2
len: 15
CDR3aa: CASSQRAPSYNEQFF

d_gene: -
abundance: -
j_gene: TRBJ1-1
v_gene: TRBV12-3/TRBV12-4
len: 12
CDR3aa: CASRIGRAEAFF

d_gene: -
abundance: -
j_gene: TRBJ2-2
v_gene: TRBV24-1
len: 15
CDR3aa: CATSGVGSGTGELFF

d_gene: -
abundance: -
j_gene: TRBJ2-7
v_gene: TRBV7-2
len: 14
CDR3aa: CASSSRQTSYEQYF

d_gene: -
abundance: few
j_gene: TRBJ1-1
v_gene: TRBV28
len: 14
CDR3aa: CASRYRAMNTEAFF

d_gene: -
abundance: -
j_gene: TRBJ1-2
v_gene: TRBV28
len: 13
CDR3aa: CASSFTRDYGYTF

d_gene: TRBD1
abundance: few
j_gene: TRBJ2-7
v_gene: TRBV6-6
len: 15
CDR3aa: CASTATLGQAREQYF

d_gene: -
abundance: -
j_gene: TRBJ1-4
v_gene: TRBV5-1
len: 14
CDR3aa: CASSLWQDNEKLYF

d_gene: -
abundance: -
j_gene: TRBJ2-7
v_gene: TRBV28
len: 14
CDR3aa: CASIRPPHGYEQYF

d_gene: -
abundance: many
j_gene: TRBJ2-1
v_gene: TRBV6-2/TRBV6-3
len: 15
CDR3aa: CASSWGALAYNEQFF

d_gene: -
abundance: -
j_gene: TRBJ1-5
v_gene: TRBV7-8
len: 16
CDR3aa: CASSLARGRSNQPQHF

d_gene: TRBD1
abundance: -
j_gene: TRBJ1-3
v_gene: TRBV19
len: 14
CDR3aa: CASIDRGSGNTIYF

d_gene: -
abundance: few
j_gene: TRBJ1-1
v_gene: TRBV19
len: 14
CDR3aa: CASSTRATNTEAFF

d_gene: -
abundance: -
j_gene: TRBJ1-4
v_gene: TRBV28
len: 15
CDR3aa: CASSPRGATNEKLFF

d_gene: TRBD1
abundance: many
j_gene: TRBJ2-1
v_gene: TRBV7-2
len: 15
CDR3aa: CASSLTQGVYNEQFF

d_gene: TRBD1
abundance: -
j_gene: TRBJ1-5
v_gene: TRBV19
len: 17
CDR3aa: CASSQQGVVSSNQPQHF

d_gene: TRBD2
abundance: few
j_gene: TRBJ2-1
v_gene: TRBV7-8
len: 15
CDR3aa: CASSLGREGRNEQFF